Listed below are T cell receptor beta chains from one sample, sequenced in a study of regulatory and conventional T cells in RAG deficiency. Assay used: immunoSEQ multiplex PCR; TCRdb lists only in-frame clones, some missing. In the table there are about 12,000 clones, 85% to 95% of which are singletons. The same sample was also used in a study of regulatory T cells.

Sequences were obtained from CD4+ effector T cells sorted from blood. Receptors were obtained from a human donor in good health. The CDR3 runs from the conserved cysteine through the conserved F or W. The D gene is left open where the match is weak. Size values are once, few and many counts, or a class for expanded clones, and some rows have none.

clone size,J gene,D gene,V gene,CDR3 DNA,CDR3 protein
NA,TRBJ1-2,NA,TRBV2,TGTGCCAGCAAGGGGTACGTCTATGGCTACACCTTC,CASKGYVYGYTF
NA,TRBJ1-1,NA,TRBV21-1,TGTGCCAGCAGCTCTCGGGAGGGGTTGGCTTTCTTT,CASSSREGLAFF
once,TRBJ1-3,NA,TRBV18,TGTGCCAGCTCCCAGGGTCAGGTCTCTGGAAACACCATATATTTT,CASSQGQVSGNTIYF
NA,TRBJ2-5,NA,TRBV7-3,TGTGCCAGCAGCCCGACCCCGGGGTCAAAAGAGACCCAGTACTTC,CASSPTPGSKETQYF
NA,TRBJ2-7,TRBD1,TRBV9,TGTGCCAGCAGCGTAGACGGGACAGCCCCCGAGCAGTACTTC,CASSVDGTAPEQYF
NA,TRBJ1-1,NA,TRBV18,TGTGCCAGCTCATCAGATTTCATGAACACTGAAGCTTTCTTT,CASSSDFMNTEAFF
once,TRBJ2-1,NA,TRBV7-2,TGTGCCAGCAGCTTAGATGGCTCCTACAATGAGCAGTTCTTC,CASSLDGSYNEQFF
NA,TRBJ2-7,TRBD2,TRBV10-3,TGTGCCATCAGGCGGGGGGGACCCTACGAGCAGTACTTC,CAIRRGGPYEQYF
NA,TRBJ2-1,TRBD2,TRBV7-3,TGTGCCAGCAGCTTCCGGTCGACTAGCGGCCAGGAGCAGTTCTTC,CASSFRSTSGQEQFF
NA,TRBJ1-5,NA,TRBV20-1,TGCAGTGCTAGAGGGAATCAGCCCCAGCATTTT,CSARGNQPQHF
NA,TRBJ2-7,NA,TRBV5-1,TGCGCCAGCAGCTTGAATTTCTACGAGCAGTACTTC,CASSLNFYEQYF
NA,TRBJ2-5,NA,TRBV6-1,TGTGCCAGCAGTGAAGTACAGGGCTCGCAAGAGACCCAGTACTTC,CASSEVQGSQETQYF
NA,TRBJ2-2,NA,TRBV19,TGTGCCAGTAGTATTTGGGGGGAGGAGCTGTTTTTT,CASSIWGEELFF
NA,TRBJ1-3,NA,TRBV10-3,TGTGCCATCAGAAGTACACAAGCTGGAAACACCATATATTTT,CAIRSTQAGNTIYF
NA,TRBJ1-1,NA,TRBV15,TGTGCTACAATTGGGGGCCAGTACACTGAAGCTTTCTTT,CATIGGQYTEAFF
NA,TRBJ2-7,NA,TRBV11-2,TGTGCCAGCAGCCCCAATGGAGGGGGCGGTGGGCAATACTTC,CASSPNGGGGGQYF
NA,TRBJ2-7,NA,TRBV9,TGTGCCAGCAGCGACCTAGAAAACGAGCAGTACTTC,CASSDLENEQYF
NA,TRBJ2-5,NA,TRBV23-1,TGCGCCAGCAGTCAATCGAGTCTAGGTTCTCTATTACAGTACTTC,CASSQSSLGSLLQYF
NA,TRBJ1-6,NA,TRBV4-2,TGTGCCAGCAGCCCAGAGATTCTCGATTCACCCCTCCACTTT,CASSPEILDSPLHF
NA,TRBJ2-1,NA,TRBV29-1,TGCAGCGTTGACGGGAGCGTTGATGAGCAGTTCTTC,CSVDGSVDEQFF
NA,TRBJ2-3,NA,TRBV5-1,TGCGCCAGCAGCTTGAACCGGGGACGGACAGATACGCAGTATTTT,CASSLNRGRTDTQYF
NA,TRBJ2-7,NA,TRBV6-5,TGTGCCAGCAGTTCGGTCGGACAGTTCCCCTACGAGCAGTACTTC,CASSSVGQFPYEQYF
NA,TRBJ1-2,NA,TRBV29-1,TGCAGCGTTGAGTCATACTATGGCTACACCTTC,CSVESYYGYTF
NA,TRBJ2-1,TRBD2,TRBV5-3,TGTGCCAGAAGCTTGTCCGGGCTAGCGGAAGCCTACAATGAGCAGTTCTTC,CARSLSGLAEAYNEQFF
few,TRBJ2-7,TRBD1,TRBV28,TGTGCCAGCAGCAGGGACAGGGTGAAGAACGAGCAGTACTTC,CASSRDRVKNEQYF
NA,TRBJ2-5,NA,TRBV7-3,TGTGCCAGCAGCTTAACTAGCACAGCCCAAACCCAGTACTTC,CASSLTSTAQTQYF
NA,TRBJ2-7,NA,TRBV6-5,TGTGCCAGCAGTTACCGTCAGGTCGGGGGCTACGAGCAGTACTTC,CASSYRQVGGYEQYF
NA,TRBJ2-1,TRBD2,TRBV5-1,TGCGCCAGCACCCCATCCCCTAGCGGGGGGGGTGAGCAGTTCTTC,CASTPSPSGGGEQFF
once,TRBJ1-1,NA,TRBV11-2,TGTGCCAGCAGCTCCACAATACTTAGGAACACTGAAGCTTTCTTT,CASSSTILRNTEAFF
NA,TRBJ2-3,NA,TRBV21-1,TGTGCCAGCAGCAATGGGGGGGAGCGGGGACCGAGCACAGATACGCAGTATTTT,CASSNGGERGPSTDTQYF
NA,TRBJ1-6,TRBD1,TRBV30,TGTGCCTGGAGTGAGGGACAGCTGAATTCACCCCTCCACTTT,CAWSEGQLNSPLHF
NA,TRBJ2-5,NA,TRBV2,TGTGCCAGCGAGGGAGGTGAAGAGACCCAGTACTTC,CASEGGEETQYF
NA,TRBJ2-1,TRBD1,TRBV28,TGTGCCAGCAGCCGGCCCCCGGGACAGGGGAGAGACAATGAGCAGTTCTTC,CASSRPPGQGRDNEQFF
few,TRBJ2-2,TRBD2,TRBV5-1,TGCGCCAGCAGCTTGGAACTAGCGGGAGGCGGGGAGCTGTTTTTT,CASSLELAGGGELFF
NA,TRBJ2-7,TRBD1,TRBV7-6,TGTGCCAGCAGCCGAACGGTTGCGGGACAGGGGGCCCTTAGTTTCTACGAGCAGTACTTC,CASSRTVAGQGALSFYEQYF
NA,TRBJ1-1,NA,TRBV7-3,TGTGCCAGCAGCTCGGGACCGCCCGGAACAGGCACTGAAGCTTTCTTT,CASSSGPPGTGTEAFF
NA,TRBJ2-1,TRBD2,TRBV7-2,TGTGCCAGCCGGGGGATAGCGGGAGTCGGTGAGCAGTTCTTC,CASRGIAGVGEQFF
NA,TRBJ1-1,NA,TRBV18,TGTGCCAGCTCACCACGGTCGTTTGAGAACACTGAAGCTTTCTTT,CASSPRSFENTEAFF
NA,TRBJ1-2,NA,TRBV5-1,TGCGCCAGCAGCTTGACAGCGTCAACGCCTGGCTACACCTTC,CASSLTASTPGYTF